The present entry profiles one T cell receptor (beta chain) with its context. Its antigen is unknown. This sample is drawn from a study of graft-versus-host responses after intestinal transplantation. Study-level background: All recipients were transplanted with multivisceral, liver-intestinal, or isolated intestinal grafts. Uniformly, recipients were administered anti-thymocyte globulin induction with subsequent tacrolimus and steroids for approximately 3 years. Findings and limits, study-wide: Early post-transplant declines in HvG were associated with peak levels of circulating GvH clones. GvH clones surfaced in recipient marrow, some emerging earlier in ileum or blood.

Using immunoSEQ multiplex PCR, the repertoire was profiled, and TCRdb retains in-frame clones only, with some absent. The sample includes roughly 77,000 clones, roughly 90% of them seen just once. V shed 6 bases, J shed 0 bases, and the junction held 13 bases outside the gene matches. The CDR3 length is 18 residues. CDR1 is SNHLY and CDR2 is FYNNEI in the germline V gene. The material sequenced was unstimulated CD8+ T cells sorted from spleen or lymph node cells, taken before intestinal transplant. The receptor was isolated from a human donor who received an intestinal transplant. V gene TRBV2 combines with J gene TRBJ1-4, with 7 bases matching TRBD1. The CDR3 sequence is CASSGDSLVEATNEKLFF. The CDR3 bases are TGTGCCAGCAGCGGGGACAGCCTCGTGGAAGCAACTAATGAAAAACTGTTTTTT.